One sample yielded the 8 T cell receptor beta chains listed below, sequenced in a study of blood T cell repertoires in COVID-19. The protocol was immunoSEQ multiplex PCR, while the TCRdb copy is restricted to in-frame clones and leaves out a portion. The top ten hold over 1.5% of the sample, which has around 100,000 clones, around nine tenths seen once. Sequencing input: peripheral blood. The receptor source for this set is a man older than 75 with acute or convalescent COVID-19.

The chain is built from TRBV10-3 and TRBJ1-2; 7 bases are shared with TRBD1. This CDR3 comprises 13 residues. Germline CDR1 reads ENHRY; CDR2 reads SYGVKD. Trimming removed 7 bases from V and 2 bases from J; junction bases left unmatched: 4. The CDR3 DNA follows: TGTGCCATCACTGGGACAGAAAACTATGGCTACACCTTC. Amino acids: CAITGTENYGYTF.

This chain uses TRBV7-5 with TRBJ1-2; the table's D call of TRBD1 was not tested on the DNA. TRBV7-5 counts as a pseudogene. The CDR3 is 14 residues long. In DNA, the CDR3 is TGTGCCAGAAGCGGACCGGTCAGGGGCTGTGGCTACACCTTC. This gives the protein CARSGPVRGCGYTF.

There are a few counts of this clone. J is TRBJ2-2 and V is TRBV2; D is possibly TRBD1 (5 bases). This CDR3 has 12 amino acids. V lost 5 bases to trimming and J lost 4 bases, with 5 bases between them. Germline assignment: CDR1 SNHLY and CDR2 FYNNEI. The DNA for the CDR3 is TGTGCCAGCAGTCAGGGCACCGGGGAGCTGTTTTTT. This translates into CASSQGTGELFF.

This chain joins TRBV5-1 and TRBJ2-5, with TRBD2 matching over 7 bases. The germline gives CDR1 SGHRS, CDR2 YFSETQ. The CDR3 is 16 residues long. The J segment lost 1 base and the V segment lost 1 base, leaving 7 bases of the junction unmatched. The CDR3 loop reads CASSLSGWGGQETQYF. CDR3 bases: TGCGCCAGCAGCTTGTCAGGTTGGGGGGGCCAAGAGACCCAGTACTTC.

This clone has just one count. V is TRBV15 and J is TRBJ2-4, with 7 bases matching TRBD1. The CDR3 loop spans 12 amino acids. The V segment lost 5 bases and the J segment 7 bases; nucleotides outside the gene matches: 2. CDR1 LNHNV and CDR2 YYDKDF come from the germline V gene (reference sequence). The CDR3 protein is CATSQGVNIQYF. The CDR3 DNA reads as TGTGCCACCAGCCAGGGGGTGAACATTCAGTACTTC. Based on the CDR3 plus reference TRBV15 and TRBJ2-4, the full variable domain is DAMVIQNPRYQVTQFGKPVTLSCSQTLNHNVMYWYQQKSSQAPKLLFHYYDKDFNNEADTPDNFQSRRPNTSFCFLDIRSPGLGDTAMYLCATSQGVNIQYFGAGTRLSVL.

J is TRBJ2-2 and V is TRBV2; 13 bases map to TRBD2. The CDR3 loop spans 15 amino acids. The germline V gene encodes CDR1 SNHLY and CDR2 FYNNEI. V was clipped by 4 bases and J by 5 bases; unmatched bases: 1. This CDR3 reads CASSGLAGGTGELFF. For the CDR3, the DNA is TGTGCCAGCAGTGGACTAGCGGGAGGTACCGGGGAGCTGTTTTTT.

The chain employs TRBV28 and TRBJ1-2; the D gene is possibly TRBD1 (5 bases). There are 17 residues in the CDR3. The germline gives CDR1 MDHEN, CDR2 SYDVKM. Trimming stripped 8 bases from V and 4 bases from J, with 26 bases between. CDR3 protein: CASHSGGVLRTSYGYTF. The CDR3 coding sequence is TGTGCCAGCCATTCCGGGGGGGTCCTCCGTACCTCCTATGGCTACACCTTC.

The chain recombines TRBV6-5 with TRBJ1-5, with D hard to call. Trimming took off 5 bases at V and 1 base at J, with 9 bases between the two ends. CDR3 length: 14 residues. From germline, CDR1 is MNHEY and CDR2 SVGAGI. The CDR3 protein is CASSRSPSNQPQHF. The CDR3, as DNA: TGTGCCAGCAGTCGGTCTCCGAGCAATCAGCCCCAGCATTTT.